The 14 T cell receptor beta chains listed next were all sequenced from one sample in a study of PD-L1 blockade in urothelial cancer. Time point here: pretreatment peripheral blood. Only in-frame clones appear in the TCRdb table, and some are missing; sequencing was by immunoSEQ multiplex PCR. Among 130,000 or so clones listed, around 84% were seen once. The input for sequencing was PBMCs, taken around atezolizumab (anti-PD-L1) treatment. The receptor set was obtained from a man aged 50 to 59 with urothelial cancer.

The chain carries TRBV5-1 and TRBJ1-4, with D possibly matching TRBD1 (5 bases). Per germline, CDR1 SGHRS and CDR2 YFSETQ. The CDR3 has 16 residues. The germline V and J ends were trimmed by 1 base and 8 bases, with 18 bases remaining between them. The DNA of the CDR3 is TGCGCCAGCAGCTTGCCCGAGGGGACTCAGGACGAAAAACTGTTTTTT. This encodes CASSLPEGTQDEKLFF. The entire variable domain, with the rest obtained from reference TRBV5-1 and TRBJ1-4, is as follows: KAGVTQTPRYLIKTRGQQVTLSCSPISGHRSVSWYQQTPGQGLQFLFEYFSETQRNKGNFPGRFSGRQFSNSRSEMNVSTLELGDSALYLCASSLPEGTQDEKLFFGSGTQLSVL.

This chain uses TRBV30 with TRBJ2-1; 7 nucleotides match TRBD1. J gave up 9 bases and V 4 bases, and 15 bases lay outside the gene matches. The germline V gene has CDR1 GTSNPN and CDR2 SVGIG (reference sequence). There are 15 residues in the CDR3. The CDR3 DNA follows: TGTGCCTGGACTAGTATAGGACAGGTACGAGGTGAGCAGTTCTTC. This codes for CAWTSIGQVRGEQFF.

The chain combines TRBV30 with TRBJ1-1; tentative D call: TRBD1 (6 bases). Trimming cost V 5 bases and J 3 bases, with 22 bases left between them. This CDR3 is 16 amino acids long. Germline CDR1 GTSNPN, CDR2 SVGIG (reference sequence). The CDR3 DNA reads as TGTGCCTGGGGGGGCAGGCAACCCGGGGCGGACACTGAAGCTTTCTTT. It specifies CAWGGRQPGADTEAFF.

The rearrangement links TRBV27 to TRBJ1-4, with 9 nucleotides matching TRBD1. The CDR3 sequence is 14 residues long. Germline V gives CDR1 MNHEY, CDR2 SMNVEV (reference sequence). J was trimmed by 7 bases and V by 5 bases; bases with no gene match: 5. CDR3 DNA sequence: TGTGCCAGCAGTGAGGGACAGGGAGTTGAAAAACTGTTTTTT. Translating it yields CASSEGQGVEKLFF.

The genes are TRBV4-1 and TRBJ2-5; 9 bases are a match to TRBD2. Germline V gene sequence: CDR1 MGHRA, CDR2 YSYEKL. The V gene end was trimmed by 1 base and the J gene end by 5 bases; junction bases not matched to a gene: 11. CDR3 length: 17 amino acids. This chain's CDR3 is CASSQAGTSRGRETQYF. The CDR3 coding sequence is TGCGCCAGCAGCCAAGCGGGGACTAGCAGAGGCAGGGAGACCCAGTACTTC.

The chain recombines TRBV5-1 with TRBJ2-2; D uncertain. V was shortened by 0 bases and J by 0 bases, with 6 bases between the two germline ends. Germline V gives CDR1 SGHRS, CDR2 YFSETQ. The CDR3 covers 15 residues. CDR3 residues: CASSLALANTGELFF. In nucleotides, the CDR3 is TGCGCCAGCAGCTTGGCCCTTGCGAACACCGGGGAGCTGTTTTTT.

The CDR3 DNA reads TGTGCCAGCGGGAGACAGGGAGTAGCGGGAGGGGCCAAAAACATTCAGTACTTC. Translating it yields CASGRQGVAGGAKNIQYF. The chain has TRBV27 and TRBJ2-4; 11 bases are shared with TRBD2. V gave up 8 bases and J gave up 1 base; unmatched junction bases: 13. This CDR3 is 18 amino acids long. Per germline, CDR1 MNHEY and CDR2 SMNVEV (reference sequence).

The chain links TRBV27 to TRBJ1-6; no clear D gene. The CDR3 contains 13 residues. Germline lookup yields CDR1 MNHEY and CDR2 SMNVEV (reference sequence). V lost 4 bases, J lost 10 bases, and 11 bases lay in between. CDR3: CASSSFIRSPLHF. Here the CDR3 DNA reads TGTGCCAGCAGTTCTTTTATCAGGTCACCCCTCCACTTT.

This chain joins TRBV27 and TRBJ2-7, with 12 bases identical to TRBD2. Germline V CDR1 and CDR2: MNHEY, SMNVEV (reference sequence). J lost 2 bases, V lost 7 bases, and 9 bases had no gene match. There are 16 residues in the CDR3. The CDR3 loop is CASTTSGSRFPYEQYF. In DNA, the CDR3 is TGTGCCAGCACGACTAGCGGGAGTAGGTTCCCCTACGAGCAGTACTTC.

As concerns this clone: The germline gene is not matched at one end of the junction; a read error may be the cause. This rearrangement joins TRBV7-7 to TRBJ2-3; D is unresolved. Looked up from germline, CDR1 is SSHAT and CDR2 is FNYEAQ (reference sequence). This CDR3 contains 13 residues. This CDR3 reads CASSPVGTDTQYF. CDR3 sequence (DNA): TGTGCTAGCAGCCCCGTTGGCACAGATACGCAGTATTTT.

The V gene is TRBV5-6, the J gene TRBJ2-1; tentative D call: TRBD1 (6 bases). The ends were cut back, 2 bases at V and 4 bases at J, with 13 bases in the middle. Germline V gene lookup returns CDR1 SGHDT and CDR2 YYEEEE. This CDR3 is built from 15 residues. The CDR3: CASSFEDRKYNEQFF. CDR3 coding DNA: TGTGCCAGCAGCTTTGAGGACAGAAAATACAATGAGCAGTTCTTC.

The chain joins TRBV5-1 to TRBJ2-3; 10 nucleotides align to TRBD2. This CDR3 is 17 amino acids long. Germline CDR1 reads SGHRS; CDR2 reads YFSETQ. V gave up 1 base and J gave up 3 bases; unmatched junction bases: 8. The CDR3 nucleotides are TGCGCCAGCAGCTTGAGTCTAGCGGGAGCTGTGACAGATACGCAGTATTTT. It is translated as CASSLSLAGAVTDTQYF.

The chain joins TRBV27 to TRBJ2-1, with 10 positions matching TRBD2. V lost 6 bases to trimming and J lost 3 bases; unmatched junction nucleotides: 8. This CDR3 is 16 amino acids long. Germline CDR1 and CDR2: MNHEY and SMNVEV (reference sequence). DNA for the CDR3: TGTGCCAGCAGCCTGATCGGACTAGCGGACTACAATGAGCAGTTCTTC. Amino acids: CASSLIGLADYNEQFF.

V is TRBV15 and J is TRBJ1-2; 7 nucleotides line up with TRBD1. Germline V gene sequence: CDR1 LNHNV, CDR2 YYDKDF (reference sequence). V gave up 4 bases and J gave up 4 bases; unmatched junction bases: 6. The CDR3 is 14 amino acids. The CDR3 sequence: CATSNHGTVYGYTF. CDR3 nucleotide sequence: TGTGCCACCAGCAACCATGGGACAGTCTATGGCTACACCTTC.